The rows below give T cell receptor beta chains drawn from one sample of a study of patients and donors after allogeneic stem cell transplantation. TCRdb recomputed calls from the RT-PCR reads with MiXCR, one row per CDR3 protein. The table shows 90,000 to 120,000 distinct CDR3 sequences, with around 36% occurring only once. The sample taken for sequencing was blood, either unsorted or a sorted T cell fraction (not recorded which). All receptors come from a human donor who was either an allogeneic HSCT recipient or a stem cell or donor lymphocyte infusion donor (not recorded which). It is not recorded whose cells these are; they may come from a transplant donor. The CDR3 runs from the conserved cysteine through the conserved F or W. Fields, in order: J gene, D gene, clone size, V gene, CDR3 DNA, CDR3 protein. A D gene is named only where the DNA matches it firmly. Size tells how often a clone was seen (once, few, many) or the class of an expanded clone, and some rows leave it out.

J gene: TRBJ2-2; D gene: NA; clone size: NA; V gene: TRBV7-9; CDR3 DNA: TGTGCCAGCAGCTTAGTTCCGGGCCGCTCCGTCACCGGGGAGCTGTTTTTT; CDR3 protein: CASSLVPGRSVTGELFF
J gene: TRBJ2-3; D gene: TRBD2; clone size: NA; V gene: TRBV11-2; CDR3 DNA: TGTGCCAGCAGGCCAACCGTAGCGGGAGGAGGGAATACGCAGTATTTT; CDR3 protein: CASRPTVAGGGNTQYF
J gene: TRBJ1-2; D gene: TRBD1; clone size: few; V gene: TRBV19; CDR3 DNA: TGTGCCAGCTACTCGACAGGGAGGGACTATGGCTACACCTTC; CDR3 protein: CASYSTGRDYGYTF
J gene: TRBJ1-5; D gene: TRBD1; clone size: NA; V gene: TRBV12-3/TRBV12-4; CDR3 DNA: TGTGCCAGCACCTTAGGGACAGCTAATCAGCCCCAGCATTTT; CDR3 protein: CASTLGTANQPQHF
J gene: TRBJ1-1; D gene: NA; clone size: NA; V gene: TRBV4-3; CDR3 DNA: TGCGCCAGCAGCCCGTTCGGACGGAACACTGAAGCTTTCTTT; CDR3 protein: CASSPFGRNTEAFF
J gene: TRBJ2-3; D gene: NA; clone size: NA; V gene: TRBV5-1; CDR3 DNA: TGCGCCAGCAGCTCCCTACCTACAGGGTTCACAGATACGCAGTATTTT; CDR3 protein: CASSSLPTGFTDTQYF
J gene: TRBJ2-7; D gene: TRBD1; clone size: NA; V gene: TRBV9; CDR3 DNA: TGTGCCAGCAGCGTAGTAGACAGGGTCTACGAGCAGTACTTC; CDR3 protein: CASSVVDRVYEQYF
J gene: TRBJ1-1; D gene: NA; clone size: once; V gene: TRBV18; CDR3 DNA: TGTGCCAGCTCACCAGGGCGGCAGAACACTGAAGCTTTCTTT; CDR3 protein: CASSPGRQNTEAFF
J gene: TRBJ1-4; D gene: NA; clone size: few; V gene: TRBV6-6; CDR3 DNA: TGTGCCAGCAGTCAAGAGCGTAGCCAGGCCCCACTGAGACTGTTTTTT; CDR3 protein: CASSQERSQAPLRLFF
J gene: TRBJ1-3; D gene: NA; clone size: NA; V gene: TRBV27; CDR3 DNA: TGTGCCAGCAGTTCTACAGGCTCTGGAAACACCATATATTTT; CDR3 protein: CASSSTGSGNTIYF
J gene: TRBJ2-5; D gene: NA; clone size: NA; V gene: TRBV30; CDR3 DNA: TGTGCCTGGAGTCATGAAGAGACCCAGTACTTC; CDR3 protein: CAWSHEETQYF
J gene: TRBJ1-3; D gene: TRBD1; clone size: NA; V gene: TRBV25-1; CDR3 DNA: TGTGCCAGCAGTAGATCAGGGGGAGGTGGAAACACCATATATTTT; CDR3 protein: CASSRSGGGGNTIYF
J gene: TRBJ1-4; D gene: TRBD1; clone size: few; V gene: TRBV5-1; CDR3 DNA: TGCGCCAGCAGCCCGGACAGGGTCAGAGAAAAACTGTTTTTT; CDR3 protein: CASSPDRVREKLFF
J gene: TRBJ2-5; D gene: NA; clone size: NA; V gene: TRBV7-8; CDR3 DNA: TGTGCCAGCAGCTCCCGGGTCCCAACATCTCTGGCAAGAGAGACCCAGTACTTC; CDR3 protein: CASSSRVPTSLARETQYF
J gene: TRBJ1-3; D gene: NA; clone size: NA; V gene: TRBV20-1; CDR3 DNA: TGCAGTGCTAGAGAATCGAACTCTGGAAACACCATATATTTT; CDR3 protein: CSARESNSGNTIYF